The present T cell receptor (beta chain) was sequenced within a study of identical twins. The CDR3 has 14 residues. Germline V gene data show CDR1 as MDHEN and CDR2 as SYDVKM. Trimming took 5 bases from V and 8 from J, leaving 16 bases between them. Each CDR3 protein gets one entry after TCRdb re-called the 5' RACE reads with MiXCR. The sample shows 410,000 or so distinct CDR3 sequences, roughly 20% of them seen only once. This clonotype was seen a few times. The receptor was isolated from a man aged 50-60 years in good health. Source material: naive T cells sorted from blood. The rearrangement uses TRBV28 and TRBJ2-1; unclear D gene. The CDR3 sequence is CASSPTTPRDEQFF. For the CDR3, the DNA is TGTGCCAGCAGTCCTACCACTCCCCGCGATGAGCAGTTCTTC.